This section outlines one TCR beta chain sequence together with its context. Germline loops: CDR1 SGHDT, CDR2 YYEEEE. J gave up 9 bases and V 7 bases, and 5 bases lay outside the gene matches. The CDR3 runs to 13 residues. The sample is drawn from a study of blood T cell repertoires in COVID-19. Study context: Samples came from the United States, Italy and Spain, spanning acute and convalescent COVID-19. Sources were T cells, B-cell-depleted T cells, or PBMCs; the material itself was cDNA or gDNA.

Per the original methods: Reference gene primer amplification in the assay estimated nucleated cell counts. The repertoire was sequenced with immunoSEQ multiplex PCR; TCRdb's copy has only in-frame clones and lacks some. That table is the source of V, J and clone size, and D and trimming were worked out from the DNA. The table records roughly 230,000 clones, 88% of them present only once. The chain couples TRBV5-6 to TRBJ2-1; 12 positions match TRBD2. The receptor's source is a human donor in a cohort sampled during active COVID-19. Material: peripheral blood. CDR3 loop: CASVLAGGSEQFF. The DNA of the CDR3 is TGTGCCAGCGTACTAGCGGGAGGATCTGAGCAGTTCTTC.